One sample yielded the 15 T cell receptor beta chains listed below, sequenced in a study of shared clonotypes between healthy human individuals (dated by TCRdb to the early 2020s). Libraries were prepared through the immunoSEQ multiplex PCR assay. The clones in this table, taken by TCRdb from immuneACCESS, are in-frame only. Not every clone is retained; where verified, under half of the shortfall comes from an unresolved V gene, and the cause of the rest is unknown. The sample records 470,000 or so clones, around 73% of which are singletons. The top ten constitute more than 10% of the sample. The specimen was PBMCs. The source of these receptors is a woman in her forties in good health. Some clones in this sample may be carry-over from other donors' samples.

This clone has a handful of counts. As DNA, the CDR3 is TGCGCCAGCAGCTTGGCCCAGGGGGGAACCTCCTACGAGCAGTACTTC. Translating it yields CASSLAQGGTSYEQYF. The chain uses TRBV5-1 and TRBJ2-7; tentative D call: TRBD1 (7 bases). The germline gives CDR1 SGHRS, CDR2 YFSETQ. Trimming stripped 0 bases from V and 0 bases from J, with 13 bases between. The CDR3 is 16 residues long. The whole variable domain, remainder taken from reference TRBV5-1 and TRBJ2-7, is KAGVTQTPRYLIKTRGQQVTLSCSPISGHRSVSWYQQTPGQGLQFLFEYFSETQRNKGNFPGRFSGRQFSNSRSEMNVSTLELGDSALYLCASSLAQGGTSYEQYFGPGTRLTVT.

The chain employs TRBV30 and TRBJ2-7, with 10 bases aligning to TRBD2. The CDR3 loop spans 13 amino acids. V lost 3 bases and J lost 9; bases outside the gene matches: 8. Germline loops: CDR1 GTSNPN, CDR2 SVGIG (reference sequence). This CDR3 reads CAWRLAGSYVQYF. As DNA, the CDR3 is TGTGCCTGGAGACTAGCGGGATCCTATGTGCAGTACTTC.

This clone turned up a few times. The gene calls are TRBV28 and TRBJ1-5; TRBD1 matches at 7 bases. The germline V gene has CDR1 MDHEN and CDR2 SYDVKM. V was clipped by 6 bases and J by 2 bases; unmatched bases: 13. CDR3 size: 17 residues. The CDR3 is CASRAGGSVVGNQPQHF. The CDR3 region has the DNA TGTGCCAGCAGGGCAGGGGGAAGTGTAGTTGGCAATCAGCCCCAGCATTTT.

This sequence joins TRBV7-3 and TRBJ2-3; perhaps TRBD1 as D (6 bases). CDR1 and CDR2 (germline): SGHTA, FQGTGA. V lost 7 bases and J lost 3, with 20 bases in between. This CDR3 spans 16 amino acids. The CDR3 spells CASNSKGEYLTDTQYF. In nucleotides, the CDR3 is TGTGCCAGCAACTCCAAGGGGGAGTACCTTACAGATACGCAGTATTTT.

The chain employs TRBV6-1 and TRBJ2-1; 8 bases agree with TRBD2. CDR1 and CDR2 from the germline V gene are MNHNS and SASEGT. V trimming: 7 bases; J trimming: 4 bases; junction bases outside the gene matches: 3. The CDR3 is 13 residues long. DNA of the CDR3: TGTGCCAGCACTAGCGGGTATTACAATGAGCAGTTCTTC. Its protein product is CASTSGYYNEQFF.

The V call is TRBV5-1, the J call TRBJ2-5; TRBD1 aligns across 7 bases. The J call may be mistaken, given a closer DNA end match to TRBJ2-7. Germline-derived CDR1 and CDR2 are SGHRS and YFSETQ. The CDR3 length is 14 residues. The CDR3 spells CASSRDSPRNEQYF. Here the CDR3 DNA reads TGCGCCAGCAGCCGGGACAGCCCCCGAAACGAGCAGTACTTC.

The V gene is TRBV29-1, the J gene TRBJ2-1; D remains ambiguous. This CDR3 has 17 residues. V was clipped by 2 bases and J by 2 bases, with 19 bases between them. Germline V lookup: CDR1 SQVTM, CDR2 ANQGSEA. The CDR3 nucleotides are TGCAGCGTTGAAATCCCCAAGGCCCACCCTACCTACAATGAGCAGTTCTTC. Residues: CSVEIPKAHPTYNEQFF.

The rearrangement joins TRBV6-1 to TRBJ2-3; D perhaps matches TRBD2 (5 bases). With 2 bases removed from V and 4 bases from J, the gap between germline ends came to 7 bases. This CDR3 region has 13 residues. Germline assignment: CDR1 MNHNS and CDR2 SASEGT. This CDR3 is CASSEIGADTQYF. The CDR3 nucleotides are TGTGCCAGCAGTGAAATCGGGGCAGATACGCAGTATTTT.

The count of this clone is one. The CDR3 end shows no conserved phenylalanine or tryptophan, and so a read error is likely. This sample includes further DNA sequences coding for the same CDR3. The rearrangement joins TRBV30 to TRBJ1-2, with 7 positions matching TRBD1. The ends lost 0 bases at V and 3 bases at J; junction bases unmatched: 10. CDR1 is GTSNPN and CDR2 is SVGIG in the germline V gene (reference sequence). CDR3 length equals 16 residues. For the CDR3, the DNA is TGTGCCTGGAGTGTAAACCCACAGGGGACTCACTATGGCTACACCCTC. It is translated as CAWSVNPQGTHYGYTL.

This sequence joins TRBV10-3 and TRBJ1-3; 8 positions agree with TRBD1. V was pared by 6 bases and J by 4 bases, with 5 bases of the junction left unmatched. Germline lookup yields CDR1 ENHRY and CDR2 SYGVKD. The CDR3 length is 14 residues. In DNA, the CDR3 is TGTGCCATCAGCCTGACAGGGGCAGGAAACACCATATATTTT. Its protein product is CAISLTGAGNTIYF.

The rearrangement links TRBV5-4 to TRBJ2-1; D ambiguous. There are 13 residues in the CDR3. Germline V gene sequence: CDR1 SGHNT, CDR2 YYREEE (reference sequence). The germline V and J ends were trimmed by 4 bases and 4 bases, with 9 bases remaining between them. The CDR3 here is CASSPDQYNEQFF. DNA of the CDR3: TGTGCCAGCAGCCCGGATCAATACAATGAGCAGTTCTTC.

V is TRBV2 and J is TRBJ2-2; D is uncertain. V shed 6 bases and J shed 2 bases, with 10 bases lying between them. CDR3 size: 14 residues. Germline V gives CDR1 SNHLY, CDR2 FYNNEI. The CDR3 bases are TGTGCCAGCAGCTTTAACAGAAACACCGGGGAGCTGTTTTTT. It encodes CASSFNRNTGELFF.

The chain employs TRBV4-2 and TRBJ2-1; TRBD2 might be the D (6 bases). The CDR3 has 17 residues. Looked up from germline, CDR1 is LGHNA and CDR2 is YNFKEQ. V lost 4 bases and J 9 bases, leaving 25 bases between the germline ends. CDR3 nucleotides: TGTGCCAGCAGCCCCCAACGAGGCGGGGCCGGCCTCGGTGAGCAGTTCTTC. Its translation: CASSPQRGGAGLGEQFF.

This chain's CDR3 is CASSLRLARGADTQYF. The DNA of the CDR3 is TGTGCCAGTAGTCTCCGACTAGCTCGAGGGGCAGATACGCAGTATTTT. The rearrangement uses TRBV19 and TRBJ2-3; 7 bases agree with TRBD2. CDR3 length equals 16 residues. The trim removed 5 bases at V and 4 bases at J, leaving 12 bases unmatched. Germline CDR1 and CDR2: LNHDA and SQIVND (reference sequence). Complete variable domain (other parts from reference TRBV19 and TRBJ2-3): DGGITQSPKYLFRKEGQNVTLSCEQNLNHDAMYWYRQDPGQGLRLIYYSQIVNDFQKGDIAEGYSVSREKKESFPLTVTSAQKNPTAFYLCASSLRLARGADTQYFGPGTRLTVL.

This chain's CDR3 is CASSPLTTGGNYGYTF. CDR3 DNA: TGTGCCAGCTCACCACTTACAACGGGGGGGAACTATGGCTACACCTTC. V usage is TRBV18 and J usage is TRBJ1-2; a possible D gene is TRBD1 (5 bases). Per germline, CDR1 KGHSH and CDR2 LQKENI. CDR3 length: 16 residues. With 1 base removed from V and 2 bases from J, the gap between germline ends came to 14 bases.